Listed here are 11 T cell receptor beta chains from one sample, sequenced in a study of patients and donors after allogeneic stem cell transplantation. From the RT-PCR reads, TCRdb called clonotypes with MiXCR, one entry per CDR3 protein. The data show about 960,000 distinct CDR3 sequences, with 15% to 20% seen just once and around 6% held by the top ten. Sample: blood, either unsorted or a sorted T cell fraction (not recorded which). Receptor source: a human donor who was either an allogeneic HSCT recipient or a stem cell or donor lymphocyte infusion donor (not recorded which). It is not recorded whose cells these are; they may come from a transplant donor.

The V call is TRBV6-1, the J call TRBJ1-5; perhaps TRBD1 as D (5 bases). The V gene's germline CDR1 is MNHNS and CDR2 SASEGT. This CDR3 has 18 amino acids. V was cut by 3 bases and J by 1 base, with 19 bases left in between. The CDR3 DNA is TGTGCCAGCAGTGACGGGGGGTCGGGACTCAGAAGCAATCAGCCCCAGCATTTT. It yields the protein CASSDGGSGLRSNQPQHF.

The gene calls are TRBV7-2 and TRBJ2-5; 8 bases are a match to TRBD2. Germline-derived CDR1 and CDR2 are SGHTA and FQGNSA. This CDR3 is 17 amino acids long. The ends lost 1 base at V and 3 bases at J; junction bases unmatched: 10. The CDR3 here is CASSLGGIAGLEETQYF. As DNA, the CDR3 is TGTGCCAGCAGCTTAGGTGGTATAGCGGGGTTGGAAGAGACCCAGTACTTC.

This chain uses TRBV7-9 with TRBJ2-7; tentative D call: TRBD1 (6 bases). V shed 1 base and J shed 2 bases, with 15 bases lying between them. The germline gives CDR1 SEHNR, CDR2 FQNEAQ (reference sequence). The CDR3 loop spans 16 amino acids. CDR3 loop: CASSLVPTGPTYEQYF. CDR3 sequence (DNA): TGTGCCAGCAGCTTAGTGCCGACAGGCCCCACCTACGAGCAGTACTTC.

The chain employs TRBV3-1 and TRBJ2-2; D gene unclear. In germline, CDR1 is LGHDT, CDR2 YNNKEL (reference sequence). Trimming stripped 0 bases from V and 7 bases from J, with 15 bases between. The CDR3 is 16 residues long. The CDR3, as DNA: TGTGCCAGCAGCCAAGATACTCCGACCAGGAGCGGGGAGCTGTTTTTT. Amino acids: CASSQDTPTRSGELFF.

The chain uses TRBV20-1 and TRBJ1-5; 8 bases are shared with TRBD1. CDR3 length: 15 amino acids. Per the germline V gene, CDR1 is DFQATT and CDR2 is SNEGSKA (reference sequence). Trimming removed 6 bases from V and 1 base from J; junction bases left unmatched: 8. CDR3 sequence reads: CSAVDRGLSNQPQHF. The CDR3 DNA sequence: TGCAGTGCGGTTGACAGGGGATTGAGCAATCAGCCCCAGCATTTT.

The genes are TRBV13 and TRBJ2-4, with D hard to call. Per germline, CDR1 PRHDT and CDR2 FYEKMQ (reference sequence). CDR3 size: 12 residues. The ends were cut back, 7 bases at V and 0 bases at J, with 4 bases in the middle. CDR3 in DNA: TGTGCCAGCACCCCAGCCAAAAACATTCAGTACTTC. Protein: CASTPAKNIQYF. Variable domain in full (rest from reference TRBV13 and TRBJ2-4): AAGVIQSPRHLIKEKRETATLKCYPIPRHDTVYWYQQGPGQDPQFLISFYEKMQSDKGSIPDRFSAQQFSDYHSELNMSSLELGDSALYFCASTPAKNIQYFGAGTRLSVL.

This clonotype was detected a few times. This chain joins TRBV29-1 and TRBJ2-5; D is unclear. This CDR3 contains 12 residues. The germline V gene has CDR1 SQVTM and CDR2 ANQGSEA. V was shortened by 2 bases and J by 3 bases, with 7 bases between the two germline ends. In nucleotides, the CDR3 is TGCAGCGTTGAACTCCGGAAAGAGACCCAGTACTTC. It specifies CSVELRKETQYF.

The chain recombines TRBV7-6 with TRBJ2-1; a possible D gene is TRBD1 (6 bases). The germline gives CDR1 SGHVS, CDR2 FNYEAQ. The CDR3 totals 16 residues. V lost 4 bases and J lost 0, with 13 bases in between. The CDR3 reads CASSSIQGPSYNEQFF. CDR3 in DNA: TGTGCCAGCAGCTCGATACAGGGACCCTCCTACAATGAGCAGTTCTTC.

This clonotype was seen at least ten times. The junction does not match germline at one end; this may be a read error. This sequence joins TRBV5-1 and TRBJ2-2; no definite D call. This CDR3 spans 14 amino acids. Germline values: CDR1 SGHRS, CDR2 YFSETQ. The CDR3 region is CASSLSQNTGELFF. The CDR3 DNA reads TGTGCCAGCAGTTTGAGCCAGAACACCGGGGAGCTGTTTTTT.

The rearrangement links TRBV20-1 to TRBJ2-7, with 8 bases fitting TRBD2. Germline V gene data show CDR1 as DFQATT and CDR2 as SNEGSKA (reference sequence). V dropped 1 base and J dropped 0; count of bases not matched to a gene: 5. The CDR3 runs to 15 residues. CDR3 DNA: TGCAGTGCTAGAGGGGACGGGAGGGTCTCCTACGAGCAGTACTTC. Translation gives CSARGDGRVSYEQYF.

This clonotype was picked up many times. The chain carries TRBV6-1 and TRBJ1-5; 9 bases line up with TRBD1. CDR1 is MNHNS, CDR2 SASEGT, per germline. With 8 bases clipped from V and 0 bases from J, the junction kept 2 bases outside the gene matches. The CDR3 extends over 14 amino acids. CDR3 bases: TGTGCCAGCCGACAGGGGGATAGCAATCAGCCCCAGCATTTT. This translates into CASRQGDSNQPQHF.